These T cell receptor beta chains were read from a single sample in a study of control samples from healthy donors and cancer patients. TCRdb's table, derived via immunoSEQ multiplex PCR, lists solely in-frame clones and lacks some. The sample has approximately 100,000 clones, around nine tenths seen once. The material sequenced was blood. These receptors all stem from a man aged 25 to 45 in good health. CDR3s include the opening cysteine and the closing phenylalanine or tryptophan. The D gene is left open where the match is weak. A row's size may be missing; if present it is once, few, many or a size class.

CDR3: CASSPPSAAPYEQYF
DNA: TGTGCCAGCTCACCACCTTCGGCAGCGCCCTACGAGCAGTACTTC
size: -
length: 15
V: TRBV18
J: TRBJ2-7
D: -

CDR3: CASSKGKGGGGNTIYF
DNA: TGTGCCAGCAGCAAAGGGAAGGGAGGAGGTGGAAACACCATATATTTT
size: -
length: 16
V: TRBV21-1
J: TRBJ1-3
D: -

CDR3: CASSLLGVGTQYF
DNA: TGTGCCAGCAGTTTATTAGGAGTTGGGACCCAGTACTTC
size: -
length: 13
V: TRBV27
J: TRBJ2-5
D: -

CDR3: CASSPPGLAGTGELFF
DNA: TGTGCCAGCTCACCACCGGGACTAGCGGGGACCGGGGAGCTGTTTTTT
size: -
length: 16
V: TRBV18
J: TRBJ2-2
D: TRBD2

CDR3: CASSSRPRRGPQNIQYF
DNA: TGTGCCAGCAGCTCACGCCCTCGACGGGGACCACAAAACATTCAGTACTTC
size: -
length: 17
V: TRBV7-8
J: TRBJ2-4
D: -

CDR3: CASSLKVASGRAYGTDTQYF
DNA: TGTGCCAGCAGCTTAAAAGTTGCTAGCGGGAGGGCCTATGGCACAGATACGCAGTATTTT
size: -
length: 20
V: TRBV7-3
J: TRBJ2-3
D: TRBD2

CDR3: CASSAGPPPSYEQYF
DNA: TGTGCCAGCAGCGCCGGACCCCCACCCTCCTACGAGCAGTACTTC
size: -
length: 15
V: TRBV11-3
J: TRBJ2-7
D: -

CDR3: CASSESVGGEKLFF
DNA: TGTGCCAGCAGTGAATCGGTAGGGGGCGAAAAACTGTTTTTT
size: medium-sized
length: 14
V: TRBV2
J: TRBJ1-4
D: TRBD1

CDR3: CASSQADRADYEQYF
DNA: TGTGCCAGCAGCCAAGCGGACAGGGCGGACTACGAGCAGTACTTC
size: -
length: 15
V: TRBV3-1/TRBV3-2
J: TRBJ2-7
D: TRBD1

CDR3: CASSRGTSPLHF
DNA: TGTGCCAGCAGCCGAGGCACTTCACCCCTCCACTTT
size: -
length: 12
V: TRBV12-3/TRBV12-4
J: TRBJ1-6
D: -